This T cell receptor beta chain was sequenced for a study of cytomegalovirus exposure and HLA in healthy donors. Both 60 Vbeta primers and 13 Jbeta primers went into the PCR. Repertoires were generated with immunoSEQ multiplex PCR, while TCRdb's copy carries only in-frame clones and drops some. This sample has 100,000 to 150,000 clones, with 8% to 11% found just once. The CDR3 is made up of 14 amino acids. The trim removed 6 bases at V and 1 base at J, leaving 4 bases unmatched. Germline lookup yields CDR1 MNHNS and CDR2 SASEGT. Sequencing was carried out using PBMCs. The source of this sequence is a woman between 18 and 29 years old in good health and CMV-seropositive. V and J are TRBV6-1 and TRBJ1-2, with TRBD1 identical over 8 bases. Here the CDR3 reads CASRTGDNNYGYTF. In DNA, the CDR3 is TGTGCCAGCAGGACAGGGGATAATAACTATGGCTACACCTTC.